The clone carrying this TCR beta chain was counted once. The data derive from a study of blood T cell repertoires in COVID-19. Study-level information: From the United States, Italy and Spain came samples of acute and convalescent COVID-19. T cells, B-cell-depleted T cells, or PBMCs provided the cDNA or gDNA that served as material.

V was clipped by 5 bases and J by 7 bases, with 11 bases between them. Germline V CDR1 and CDR2: SGHAT, FQNNGV. CDR3 length equals 12 residues. The Seattle patients, enrolled during active infection, were followed longitudinally. Original processing methods: Counts of nucleated cells, estimated from reference gene primer amplification, were obtained. Clones were read by immunoSEQ multiplex PCR, and TCRdb kept only the in-frame ones, dropping some. The V and J calls and clone size come from that table; D and trimming were worked out from the DNA. Here the sample spans approximately 61,000 clones, approximately 83% being singletons.

Input material: peripheral blood. J is TRBJ2-5 and V is TRBV11-2; D might be TRBD2 (6 bases). This TCR was sampled from a middle-aged man with COVID-19, enrolled during active disease. The CDR3 loop reads CASSPSVGTQYF. For the CDR3, the DNA is TGTGCCAGCAGCCCTAGCGTTGGGACCCAGTACTTC.